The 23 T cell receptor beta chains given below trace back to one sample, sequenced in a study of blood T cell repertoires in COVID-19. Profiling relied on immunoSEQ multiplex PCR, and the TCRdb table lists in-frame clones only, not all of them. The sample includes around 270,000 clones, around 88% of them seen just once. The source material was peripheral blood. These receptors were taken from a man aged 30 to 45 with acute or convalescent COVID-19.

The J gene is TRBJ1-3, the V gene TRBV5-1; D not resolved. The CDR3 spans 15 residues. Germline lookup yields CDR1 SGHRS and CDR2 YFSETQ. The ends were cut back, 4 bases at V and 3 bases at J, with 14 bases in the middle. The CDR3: CASSLRPGIGNTIYF. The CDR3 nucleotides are TGCGCCAGCAGCCTCAGGCCGGGAATTGGAAACACCATATATTTT.

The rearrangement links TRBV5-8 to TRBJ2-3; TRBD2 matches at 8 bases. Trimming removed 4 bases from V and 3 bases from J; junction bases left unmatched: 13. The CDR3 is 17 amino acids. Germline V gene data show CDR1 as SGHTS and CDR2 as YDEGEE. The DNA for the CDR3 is TGTGCCAGCAGCCGGGATGGGGCGGGAGGTATAACAGATACGCAGTATTTT. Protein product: CASSRDGAGGITDTQYF. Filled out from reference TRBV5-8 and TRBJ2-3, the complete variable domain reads EAGVTQSPTHLIKTRGQQATLRCSPISGHTSVYWYQQALGLGLQFLLWYDEGEERNRGNFPPRFSGRQFPNYSSELNVNALELEDSALYLCASSRDGAGGITDTQYFGPGTRLTVL.

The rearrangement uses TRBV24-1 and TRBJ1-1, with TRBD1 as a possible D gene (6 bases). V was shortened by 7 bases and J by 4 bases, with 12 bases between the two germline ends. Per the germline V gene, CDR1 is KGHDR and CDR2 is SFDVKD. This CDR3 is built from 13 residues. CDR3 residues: CATSTGYSTEAFF. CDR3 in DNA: TGTGCCACCAGCACAGGGTATAGCACTGAAGCTTTCTTT.

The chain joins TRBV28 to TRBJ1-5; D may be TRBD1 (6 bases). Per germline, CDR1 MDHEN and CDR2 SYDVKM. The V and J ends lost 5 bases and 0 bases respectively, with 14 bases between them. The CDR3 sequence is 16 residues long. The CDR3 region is CASSHGTSYSNQPQHF. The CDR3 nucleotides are TGTGCCAGCAGTCACGGGACAAGTTATAGCAATCAGCCCCAGCATTTT.

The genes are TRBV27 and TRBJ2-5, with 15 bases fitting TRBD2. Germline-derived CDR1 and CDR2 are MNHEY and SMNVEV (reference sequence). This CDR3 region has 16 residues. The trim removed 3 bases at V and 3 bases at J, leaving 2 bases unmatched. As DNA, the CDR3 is TGTGCCAGCAGTTTCGGACTAGCGGGGGGGAAAGAGACCCAGTACTTC. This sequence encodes CASSFGLAGGKETQYF.

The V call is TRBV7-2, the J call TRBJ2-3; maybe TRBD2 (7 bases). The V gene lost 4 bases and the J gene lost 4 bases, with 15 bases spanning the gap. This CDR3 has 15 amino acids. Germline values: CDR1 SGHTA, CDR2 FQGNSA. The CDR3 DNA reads TGTGCCAGCAGCTCCCTGGGGGGGCGGGCAGATACGCAGTATTTT. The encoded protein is CASSSLGGRADTQYF.

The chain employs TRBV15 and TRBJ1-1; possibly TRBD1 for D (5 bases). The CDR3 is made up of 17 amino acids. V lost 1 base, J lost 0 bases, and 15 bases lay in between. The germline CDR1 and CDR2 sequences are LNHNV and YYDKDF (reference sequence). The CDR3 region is CATSRVSGTGMNTEAFF. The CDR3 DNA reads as TGTGCCACCAGCAGAGTTTCCGGGACTGGAATGAACACTGAAGCTTTCTTT. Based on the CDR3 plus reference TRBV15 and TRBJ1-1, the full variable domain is DAMVIQNPRYQVTQFGKPVTLSCSQTLNHNVMYWYQQKSSQAPKLLFHYYDKDFNNEADTPDNFQSRRPNTSFCFLDIRSPGLGDTAMYLCATSRVSGTGMNTEAFFGQGTRLTVV.

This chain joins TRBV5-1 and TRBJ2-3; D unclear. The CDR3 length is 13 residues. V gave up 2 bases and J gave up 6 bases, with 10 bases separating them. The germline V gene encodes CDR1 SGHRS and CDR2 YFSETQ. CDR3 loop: CASSFSRSDTQYF. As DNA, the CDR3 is TGCGCCAGCAGCTTTAGTCGCTCGGATACGCAGTATTTT.

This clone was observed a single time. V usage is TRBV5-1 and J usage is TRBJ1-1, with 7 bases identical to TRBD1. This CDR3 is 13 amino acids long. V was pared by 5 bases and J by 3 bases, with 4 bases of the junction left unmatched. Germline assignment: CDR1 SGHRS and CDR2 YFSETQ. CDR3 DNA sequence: TGCGCCAGCAGTCGAGGGGGCGACACTGAAGCTTTCTTT. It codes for CASSRGGDTEAFF.

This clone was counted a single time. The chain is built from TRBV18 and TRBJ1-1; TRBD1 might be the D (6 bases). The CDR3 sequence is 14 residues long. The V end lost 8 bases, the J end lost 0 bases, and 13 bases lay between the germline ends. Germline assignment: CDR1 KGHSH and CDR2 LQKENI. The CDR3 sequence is CASRPDRMNTEAFF. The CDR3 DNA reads TGTGCCAGCAGGCCGGACAGAATGAACACTGAAGCTTTCTTT.

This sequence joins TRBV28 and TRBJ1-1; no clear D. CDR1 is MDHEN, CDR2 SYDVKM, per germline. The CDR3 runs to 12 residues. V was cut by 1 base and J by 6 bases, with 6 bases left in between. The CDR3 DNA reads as TGTGCCAGCAGTTTATTACTTTCTGAAGCTTTCTTT. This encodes CASSLLLSEAFF.

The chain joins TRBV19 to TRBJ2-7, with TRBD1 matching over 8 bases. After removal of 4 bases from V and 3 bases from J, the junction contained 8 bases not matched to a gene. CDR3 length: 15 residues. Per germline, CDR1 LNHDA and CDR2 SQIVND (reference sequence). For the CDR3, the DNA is TGTGCCAGTAGTAGCGGGACAGGCGGAAACTACGAGCAGTACTTC. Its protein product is CASSSGTGGNYEQYF.

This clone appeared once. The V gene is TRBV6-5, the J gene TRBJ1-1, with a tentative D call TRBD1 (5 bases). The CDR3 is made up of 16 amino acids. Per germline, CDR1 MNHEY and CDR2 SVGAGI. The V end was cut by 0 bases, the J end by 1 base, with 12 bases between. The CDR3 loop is CASSYSAGQANTEAFF. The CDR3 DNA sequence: TGTGCCAGCAGTTACTCGGCAGGGCAGGCGAACACTGAAGCTTTCTTT.

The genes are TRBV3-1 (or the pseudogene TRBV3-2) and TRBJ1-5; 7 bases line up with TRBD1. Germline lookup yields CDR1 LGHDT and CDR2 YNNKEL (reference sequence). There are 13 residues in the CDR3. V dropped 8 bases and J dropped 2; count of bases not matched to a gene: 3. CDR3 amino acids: CASGGTGNQPQHF. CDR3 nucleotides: TGTGCCAGCGGGGGGACAGGCAATCAGCCCCAGCATTTT.

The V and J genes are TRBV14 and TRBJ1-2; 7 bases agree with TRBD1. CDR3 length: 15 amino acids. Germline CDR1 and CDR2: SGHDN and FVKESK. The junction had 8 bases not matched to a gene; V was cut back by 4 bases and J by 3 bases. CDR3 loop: CASSRTGTEYYGYTF. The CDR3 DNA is TGTGCCAGCAGCCGAACCGGGACAGAGTACTATGGCTACACCTTC.

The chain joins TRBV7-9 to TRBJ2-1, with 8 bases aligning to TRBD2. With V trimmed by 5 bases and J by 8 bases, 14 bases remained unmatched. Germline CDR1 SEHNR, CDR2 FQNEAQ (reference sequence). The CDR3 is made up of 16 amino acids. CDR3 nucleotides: TGTGCCAGCAGCCCCGGATACGGGGGGGGCCGCGATGAGCAGTTCTTC. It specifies CASSPGYGGGRDEQFF.

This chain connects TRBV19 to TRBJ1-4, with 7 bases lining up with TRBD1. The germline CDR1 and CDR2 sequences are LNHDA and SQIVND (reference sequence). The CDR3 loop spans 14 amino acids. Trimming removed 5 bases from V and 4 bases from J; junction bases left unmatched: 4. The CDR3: CASSPGTVNEKLFF. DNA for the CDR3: TGTGCCAGTAGTCCCGGGACAGTTAATGAAAAACTGTTTTTT.

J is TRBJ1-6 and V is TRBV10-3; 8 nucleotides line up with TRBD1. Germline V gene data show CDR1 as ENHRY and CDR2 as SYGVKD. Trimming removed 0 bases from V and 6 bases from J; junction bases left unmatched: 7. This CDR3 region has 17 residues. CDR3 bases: TGTGCCATCAGTGAGTCTGCGAGGACAGGGAGTAATTCACCCCTCCACTTT. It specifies CAISESARTGSNSPLHF.

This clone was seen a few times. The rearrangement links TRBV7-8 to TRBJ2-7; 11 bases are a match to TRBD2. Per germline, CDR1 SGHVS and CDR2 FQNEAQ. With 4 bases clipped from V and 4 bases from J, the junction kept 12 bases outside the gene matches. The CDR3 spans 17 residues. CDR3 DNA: TGTGCCAGCAGCTCGAAACGTACTAGCGGGAGTACGTACGAGCAGTACTTC. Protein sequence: CASSSKRTSGSTYEQYF. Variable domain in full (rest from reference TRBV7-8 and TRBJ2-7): GAGVSQSPRYKVAKRGQDVALRCDPISGHVSLFWYQQALGQGPEFLTYFQNEAQLDKSGLPSDRFFAERPEGSVSTLKIQRTQQEDSAVYLCASSSKRTSGSTYEQYFGPGTRLTVT.

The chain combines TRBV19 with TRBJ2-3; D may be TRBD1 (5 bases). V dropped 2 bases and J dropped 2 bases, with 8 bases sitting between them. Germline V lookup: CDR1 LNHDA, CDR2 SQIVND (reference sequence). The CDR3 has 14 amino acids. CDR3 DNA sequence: TGTGCCAGTAGTATAAAAGGGGACACAGATACGCAGTATTTT. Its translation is CASSIKGDTDTQYF.

The CDR3 sequence: CASSLTPGYEQYF. As DNA, the CDR3 is TGTGCCAGCAGTCTAACTCCAGGCTACGAGCAGTACTTC. The V gene is TRBV12-3 or TRBV12-4, the J gene TRBJ2-7; D unclear. This CDR3 has 13 amino acids. Deletions cut 5 bases from V and 3 bases from J, with 11 bases between.

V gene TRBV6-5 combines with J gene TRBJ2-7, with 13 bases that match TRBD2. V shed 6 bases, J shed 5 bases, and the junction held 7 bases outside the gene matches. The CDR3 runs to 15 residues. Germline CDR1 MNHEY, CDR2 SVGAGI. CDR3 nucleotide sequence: TGTGCCAGCAGCTTAACCGGGACTAGCGGGAACGAGCAGTACTTC. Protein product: CASSLTGTSGNEQYF.

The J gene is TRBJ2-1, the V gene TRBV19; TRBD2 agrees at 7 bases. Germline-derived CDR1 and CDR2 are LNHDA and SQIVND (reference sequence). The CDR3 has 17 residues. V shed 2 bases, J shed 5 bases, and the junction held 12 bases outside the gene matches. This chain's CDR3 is CASSISGGLADDNEQFF. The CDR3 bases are TGTGCCAGTAGTATAAGTGGTGGGCTAGCGGATGACAATGAGCAGTTCTTC.